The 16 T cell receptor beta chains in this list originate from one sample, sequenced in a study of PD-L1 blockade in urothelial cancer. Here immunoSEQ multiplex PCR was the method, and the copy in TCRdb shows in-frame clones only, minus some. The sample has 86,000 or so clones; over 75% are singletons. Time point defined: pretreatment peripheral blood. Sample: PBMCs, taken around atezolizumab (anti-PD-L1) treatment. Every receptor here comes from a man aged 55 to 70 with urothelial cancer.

The DNA of the CDR3 is TGTGCCAGCAGGCGAACCCAGAACACTGAAGCTTTCTTT. It translates to CASRRTQNTEAFF. The chain couples TRBV7-8 to TRBJ1-1, with no clear D. V was clipped by 6 bases and J by 1 base, with 9 bases between them. This CDR3 is built from 13 residues. CDR1 is SGHVS, CDR2 FQNEAQ, per germline.

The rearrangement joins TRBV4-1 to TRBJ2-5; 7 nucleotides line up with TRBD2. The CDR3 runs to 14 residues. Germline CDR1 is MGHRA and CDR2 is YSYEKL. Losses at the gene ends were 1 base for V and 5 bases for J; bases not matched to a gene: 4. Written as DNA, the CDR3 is TGCGCCAGCAGCCAAGGGGTGGGGGGGGAGACCCAGTACTTC. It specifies CASSQGVGGETQYF.

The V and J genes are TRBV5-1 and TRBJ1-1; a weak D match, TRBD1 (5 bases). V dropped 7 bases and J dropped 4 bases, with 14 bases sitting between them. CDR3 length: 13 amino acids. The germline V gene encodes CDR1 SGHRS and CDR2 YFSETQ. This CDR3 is CASRLSGGTEAFF. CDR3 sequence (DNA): TGCGCCAGCCGCCTGTCGGGGGGCACTGAAGCTTTCTTT.

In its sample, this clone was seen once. The CDR3 sequence is CASSFRGQPTDTQYF. In DNA, the CDR3 is TGTGCCAGCAGCTTTCGGGGACAGCCCACAGATACGCAGTATTTT. This sequence joins TRBV7-3 and TRBJ2-3, with TRBD1 matching 7 bases. The CDR3 covers 15 residues. The V segment lost 3 bases and the J segment 2 bases; nucleotides outside the gene matches: 5. In germline, CDR1 is SGHTA, CDR2 FQGTGA.

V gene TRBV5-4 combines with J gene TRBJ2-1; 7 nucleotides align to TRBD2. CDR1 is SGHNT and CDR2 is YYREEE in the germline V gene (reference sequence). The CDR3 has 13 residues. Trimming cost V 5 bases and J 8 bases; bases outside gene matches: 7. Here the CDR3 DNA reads TGTGCCAGCAGAACGGGACTATTTGATGAGCAGTTCTTC. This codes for CASRTGLFDEQFF.

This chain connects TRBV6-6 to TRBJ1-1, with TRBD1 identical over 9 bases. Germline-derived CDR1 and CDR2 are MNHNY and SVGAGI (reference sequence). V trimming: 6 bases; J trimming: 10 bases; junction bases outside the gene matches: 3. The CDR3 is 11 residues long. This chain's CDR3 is CASRPDRGAFF. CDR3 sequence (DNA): TGTGCCAGCAGGCCGGACAGGGGAGCTTTCTTT.

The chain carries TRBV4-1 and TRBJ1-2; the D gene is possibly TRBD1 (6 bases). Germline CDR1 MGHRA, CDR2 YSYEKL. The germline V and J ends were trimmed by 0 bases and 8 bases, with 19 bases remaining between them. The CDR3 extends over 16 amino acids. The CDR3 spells CASSQDPAGTLGGYTF. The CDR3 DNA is TGCGCCAGCAGCCAAGATCCGGCAGGGACATTGGGAGGCTACACCTTC.

The CDR3 loop is CASSYNSGNTIYF. For the CDR3, the DNA is TGTGCCAGCAGTTACAACTCTGGAAACACCATATATTTT. The rearrangement joins TRBV27 to TRBJ1-3; D gene uncertain. The length of the CDR3 is 13 residues. Germline-derived CDR1 and CDR2 are MNHEY and SMNVEV (reference sequence). V lost 4 bases and J lost 0, with 4 bases in between.

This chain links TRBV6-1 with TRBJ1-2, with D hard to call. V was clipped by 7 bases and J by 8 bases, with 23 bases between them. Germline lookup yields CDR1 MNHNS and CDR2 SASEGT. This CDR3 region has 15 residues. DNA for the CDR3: TGTGCCAGCACGCTAAATGAGGGAGGGTTGAAGGGCTACACCTTC. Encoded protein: CASTLNEGGLKGYTF.

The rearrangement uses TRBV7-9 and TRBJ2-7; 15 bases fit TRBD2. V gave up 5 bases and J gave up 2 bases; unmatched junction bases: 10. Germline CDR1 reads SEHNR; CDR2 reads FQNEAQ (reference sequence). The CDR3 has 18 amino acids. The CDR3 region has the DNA TGTGCCAGCAGCCCTCCAGGACTAGCGGGGGGGCGGACCTACGAGCAGTACTTC. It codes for CASSPPGLAGGRTYEQYF.

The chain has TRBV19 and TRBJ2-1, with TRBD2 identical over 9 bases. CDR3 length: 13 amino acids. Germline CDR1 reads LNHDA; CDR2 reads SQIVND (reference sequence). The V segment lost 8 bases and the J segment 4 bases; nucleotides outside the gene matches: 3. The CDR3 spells CASHSGGYNEQFF. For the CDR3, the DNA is TGTGCCAGTCATAGCGGGGGATACAATGAGCAGTTCTTC.

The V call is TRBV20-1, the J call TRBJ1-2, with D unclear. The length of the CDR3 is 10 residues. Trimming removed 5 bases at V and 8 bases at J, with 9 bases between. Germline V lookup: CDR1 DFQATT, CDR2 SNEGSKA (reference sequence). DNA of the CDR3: TGCAGTGCTCCCCGGTACGGCTACACCTTC. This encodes CSAPRYGYTF.

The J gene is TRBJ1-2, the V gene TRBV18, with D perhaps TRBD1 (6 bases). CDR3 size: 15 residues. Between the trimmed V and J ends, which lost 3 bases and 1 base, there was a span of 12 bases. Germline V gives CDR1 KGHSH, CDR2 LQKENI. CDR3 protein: CASSPSGGLNYGYTF. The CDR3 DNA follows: TGTGCCAGCTCACCCTCCGGGGGGCTTAACTATGGCTACACCTTC.

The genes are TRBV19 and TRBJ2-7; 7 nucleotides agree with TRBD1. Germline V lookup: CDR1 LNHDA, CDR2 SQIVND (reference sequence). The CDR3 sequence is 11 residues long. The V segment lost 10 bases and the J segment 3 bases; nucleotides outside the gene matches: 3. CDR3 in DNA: TGTGCCACCCGGGACAGCTACGAGCAGTACTTC. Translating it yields CATRDSYEQYF.

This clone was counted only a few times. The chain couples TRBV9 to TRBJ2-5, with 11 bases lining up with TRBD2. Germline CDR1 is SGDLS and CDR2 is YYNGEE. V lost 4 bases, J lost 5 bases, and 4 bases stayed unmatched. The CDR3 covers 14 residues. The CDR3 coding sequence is TGTGCCAGCAGCCCCTGGACTAGCGGGGAGACCCAGTACTTC. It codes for CASSPWTSGETQYF.

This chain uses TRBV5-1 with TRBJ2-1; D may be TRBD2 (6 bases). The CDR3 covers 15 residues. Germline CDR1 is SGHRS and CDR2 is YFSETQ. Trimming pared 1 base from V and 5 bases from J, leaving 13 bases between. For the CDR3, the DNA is TGCGCCAGCAGCTTGAGGGCGTTAGCGGACAATGAGCAGTTCTTC. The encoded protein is CASSLRALADNEQFF.